The clone carrying this T cell receptor beta chain was recorded a few times. The sample is drawn from a study of PD-L1 blockade in urothelial cancer. Study context: Patients' atezolizumab regimen, 1,200 mg intravenously every 3 weeks, began around 2014. Prior exposure to chemotherapy in patients amounted to 0 to 3 regimens received.

The germline CDR1 and CDR2 sequences are GTSNPN and SVGIG (reference sequence). The CDR3 consists of 14 residues. The trim removed 3 bases at V and 6 bases at J, leaving 7 bases unmatched. Here immunoSEQ multiplex PCR was the method, and the copy in TCRdb shows in-frame clones only, minus some. The table includes 100,000 to 150,000 clones, about 82% detected once. This sample's time point: peripheral blood 6 weeks after treatment start. Locally advanced or metastatic urothelial carcinoma was diagnosed in the patients. The sample here was PBMCs, taken around atezolizumab (anti-PD-L1) treatment. The clonotype originates from a middle-aged man with urothelial cancer. The chain has TRBV30 and TRBJ2-1; 8 bases align to TRBD2. CDR3 bases: TGTGCCTGGAGACCGATAGCGGGACTCAATGAGCAGTTCTTC. This encodes CAWRPIAGLNEQFF.